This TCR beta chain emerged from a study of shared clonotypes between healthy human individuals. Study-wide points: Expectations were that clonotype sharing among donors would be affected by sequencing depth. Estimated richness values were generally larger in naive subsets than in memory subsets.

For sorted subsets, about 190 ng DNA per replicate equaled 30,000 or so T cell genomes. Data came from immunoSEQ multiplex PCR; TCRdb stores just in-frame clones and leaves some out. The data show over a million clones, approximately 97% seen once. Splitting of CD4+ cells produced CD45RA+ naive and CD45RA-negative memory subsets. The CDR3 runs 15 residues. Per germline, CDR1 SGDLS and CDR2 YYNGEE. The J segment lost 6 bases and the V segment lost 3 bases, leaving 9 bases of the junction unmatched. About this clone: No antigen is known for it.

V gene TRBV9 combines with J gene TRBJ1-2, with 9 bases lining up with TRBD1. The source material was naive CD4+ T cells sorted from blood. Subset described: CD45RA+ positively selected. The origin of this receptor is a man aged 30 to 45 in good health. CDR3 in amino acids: CASSAGQGRWDGYTF. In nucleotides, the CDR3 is TGTGCCAGCAGCGCCGGACAGGGGAGGTGGGATGGCTACACCTTC.